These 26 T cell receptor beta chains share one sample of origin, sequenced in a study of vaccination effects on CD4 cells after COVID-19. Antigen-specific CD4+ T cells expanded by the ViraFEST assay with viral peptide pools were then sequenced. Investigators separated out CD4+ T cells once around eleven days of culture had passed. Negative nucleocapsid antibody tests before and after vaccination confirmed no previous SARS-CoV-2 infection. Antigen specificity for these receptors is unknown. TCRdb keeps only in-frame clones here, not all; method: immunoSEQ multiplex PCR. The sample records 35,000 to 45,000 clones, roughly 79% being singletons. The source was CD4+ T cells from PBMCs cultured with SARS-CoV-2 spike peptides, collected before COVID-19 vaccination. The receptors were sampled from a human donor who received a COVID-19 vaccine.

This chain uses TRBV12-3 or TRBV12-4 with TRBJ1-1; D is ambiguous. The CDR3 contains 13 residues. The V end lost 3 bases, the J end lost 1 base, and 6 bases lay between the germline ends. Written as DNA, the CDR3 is TGTGCCAGCAGTTTGTCTGGGAACACTGAAGCTTTCTTT. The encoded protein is CASSLSGNTEAFF.

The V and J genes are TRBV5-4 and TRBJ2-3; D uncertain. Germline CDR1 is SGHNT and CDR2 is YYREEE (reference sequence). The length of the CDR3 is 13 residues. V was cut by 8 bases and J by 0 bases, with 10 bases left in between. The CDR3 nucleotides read TGTGCCAGTGGTCGCTACAGCACAGATACGCAGTATTTT. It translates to CASGRYSTDTQYF.

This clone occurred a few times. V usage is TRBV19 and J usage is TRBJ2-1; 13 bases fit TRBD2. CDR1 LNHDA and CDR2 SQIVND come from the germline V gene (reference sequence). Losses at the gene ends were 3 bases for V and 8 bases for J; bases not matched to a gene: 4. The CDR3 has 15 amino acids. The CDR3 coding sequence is TGTGCCAGTAGTATCGAACTAGCGGGGGGGGATGAGCAGTTCTTC. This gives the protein CASSIELAGGDEQFF.

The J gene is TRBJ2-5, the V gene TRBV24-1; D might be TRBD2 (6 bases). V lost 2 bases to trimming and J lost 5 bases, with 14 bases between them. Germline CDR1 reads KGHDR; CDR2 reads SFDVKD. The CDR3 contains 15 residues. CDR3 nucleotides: TGTGCCACCAGTGATTCTCGCGGGGCTGGGGAGACCCAGTACTTC. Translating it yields CATSDSRGAGETQYF.

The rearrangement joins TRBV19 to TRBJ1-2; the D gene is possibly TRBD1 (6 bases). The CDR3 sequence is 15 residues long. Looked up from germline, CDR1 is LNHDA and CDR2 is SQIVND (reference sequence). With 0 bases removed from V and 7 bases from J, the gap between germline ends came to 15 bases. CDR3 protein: CASSIDIPGGGGYTF. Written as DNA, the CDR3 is TGTGCCAGTAGTATAGATATTCCCGGGGGCGGTGGCTACACCTTC.

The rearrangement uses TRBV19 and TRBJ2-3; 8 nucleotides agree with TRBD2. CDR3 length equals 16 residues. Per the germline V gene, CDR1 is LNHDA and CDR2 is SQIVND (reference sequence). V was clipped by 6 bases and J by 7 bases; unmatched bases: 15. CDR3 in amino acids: CASRRRGAVGGNTQYF. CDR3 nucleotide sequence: TGTGCCAGTAGGAGGCGGGGGGCCGTCGGTGGAAATACGCAGTATTTT.

This CDR3 is CASQGLQNTGELFF. CDR3 sequence (DNA): TGTGCCAGCCAAGGACTGCAGAACACCGGGGAGCTGTTTTTT. This chain connects TRBV5-4 to TRBJ2-2; a possible D gene is TRBD2 (5 bases). The CDR3 consists of 14 residues. V gave up 7 bases and J gave up 1 base, with 11 bases separating them. Germline CDR1 is SGHNT and CDR2 is YYREEE (reference sequence).

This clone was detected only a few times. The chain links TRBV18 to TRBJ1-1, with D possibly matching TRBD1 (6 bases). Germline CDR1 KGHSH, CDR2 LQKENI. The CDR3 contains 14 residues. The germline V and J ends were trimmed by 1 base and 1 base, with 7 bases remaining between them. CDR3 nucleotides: TGTGCCAGCTCACCACAGGGGGGGAACACTGAAGCTTTCTTT. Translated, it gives CASSPQGGNTEAFF.

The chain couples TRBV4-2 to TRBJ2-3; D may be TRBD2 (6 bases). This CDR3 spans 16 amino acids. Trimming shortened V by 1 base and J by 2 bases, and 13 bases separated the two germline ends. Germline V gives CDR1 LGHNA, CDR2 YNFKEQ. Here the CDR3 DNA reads TGTGCCAGCAGCCAAGCTGGCGGGAAAAACACAGATACGCAGTATTTT. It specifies CASSQAGGKNTDTQYF.

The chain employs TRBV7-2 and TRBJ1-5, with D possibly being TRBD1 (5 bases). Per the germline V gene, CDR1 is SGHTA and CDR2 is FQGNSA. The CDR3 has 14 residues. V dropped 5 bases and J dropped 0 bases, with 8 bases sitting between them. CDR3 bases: TGTGCCAGCAGCAGAGACAGTAGCAATCAGCCCCAGCATTTT. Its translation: CASSRDSSNQPQHF.

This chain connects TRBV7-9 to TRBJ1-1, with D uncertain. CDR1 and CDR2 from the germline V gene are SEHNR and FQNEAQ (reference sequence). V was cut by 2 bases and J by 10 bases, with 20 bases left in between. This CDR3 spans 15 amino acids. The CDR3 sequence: CASSLWVSEGTGAFF. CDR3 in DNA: TGTGCCAGCAGCTTATGGGTTAGCGAGGGAACGGGAGCTTTCTTT.

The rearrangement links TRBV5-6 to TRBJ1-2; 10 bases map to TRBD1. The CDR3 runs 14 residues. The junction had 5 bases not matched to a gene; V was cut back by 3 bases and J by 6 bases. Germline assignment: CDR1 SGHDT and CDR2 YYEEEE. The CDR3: CASSWDRGIHGYTF. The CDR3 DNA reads TGTGCCAGCAGCTGGGACAGGGGAATCCATGGCTACACCTTC.

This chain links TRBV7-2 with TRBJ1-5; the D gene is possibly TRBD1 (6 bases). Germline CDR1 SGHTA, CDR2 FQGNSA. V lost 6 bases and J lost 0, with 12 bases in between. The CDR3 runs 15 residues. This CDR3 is CASSSDRLSNQPQHF. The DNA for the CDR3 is TGTGCCAGCAGTTCCGACAGGCTTAGCAATCAGCCCCAGCATTTT.

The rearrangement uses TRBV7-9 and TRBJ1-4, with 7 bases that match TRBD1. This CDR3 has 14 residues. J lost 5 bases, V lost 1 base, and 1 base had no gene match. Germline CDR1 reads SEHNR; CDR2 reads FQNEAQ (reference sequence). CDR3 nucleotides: TGTGCCAGCAGCTTAGGACAGGGAAATGAAAAACTGTTTTTT. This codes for CASSLGQGNEKLFF.

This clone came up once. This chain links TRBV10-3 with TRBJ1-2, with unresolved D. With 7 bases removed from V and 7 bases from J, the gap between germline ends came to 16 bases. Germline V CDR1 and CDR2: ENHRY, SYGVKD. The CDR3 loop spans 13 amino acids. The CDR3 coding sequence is TGTGCCATCACCCCCCGGTCCCTCAGTGGCTACACCTTC. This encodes CAITPRSLSGYTF.

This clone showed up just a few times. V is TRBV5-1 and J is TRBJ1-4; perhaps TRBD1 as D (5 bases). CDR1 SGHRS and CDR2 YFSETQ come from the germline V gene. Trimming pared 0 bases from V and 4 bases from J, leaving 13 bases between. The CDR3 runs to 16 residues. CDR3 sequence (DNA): TGCGCCAGCAGCTTGGGCCCCCAGGGAGTTAATGAAAAACTGTTTTTT. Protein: CASSLGPQGVNEKLFF. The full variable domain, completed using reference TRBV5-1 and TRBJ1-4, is KAGVTQTPRYLIKTRGQQVTLSCSPISGHRSVSWYQQTPGQGLQFLFEYFSETQRNKGNFPGRFSGRQFSNSRSEMNVSTLELGDSALYLCASSLGPQGVNEKLFFGSGTQLSVL.

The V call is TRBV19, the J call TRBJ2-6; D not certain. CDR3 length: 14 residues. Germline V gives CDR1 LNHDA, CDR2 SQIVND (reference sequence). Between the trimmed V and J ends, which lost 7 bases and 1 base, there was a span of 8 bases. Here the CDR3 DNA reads TGTGCCAGTAATAAGGGTTCTGGGGCCAACGTCCTGACTTTC. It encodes CASNKGSGANVLTF. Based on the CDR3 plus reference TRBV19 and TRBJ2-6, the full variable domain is DGGITQSPKYLFRKEGQNVTLSCEQNLNHDAMYWYRQDPGQGLRLIYYSQIVNDFQKGDIAEGYSVSREKKESFPLTVTSAQKNPTAFYLCASNKGSGANVLTFGAGSRLTVL.

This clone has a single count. The CDR3 loop is CASSVAGINTGELFF. Written as DNA, the CDR3 is TGTGCCAGCAGCGTAGCAGGGATCAACACCGGGGAGCTGTTTTTT. The chain uses TRBV9 and TRBJ2-2, with a possible D match to TRBD1 (5 bases). CDR1 and CDR2 (germline): SGDLS, YYNGEE. V lost 0 bases and J 2 bases, leaving 8 bases between the germline ends. The CDR3 is 15 amino acids. Full variable domain (outside the CDR3, taken from reference TRBV9 and TRBJ2-2): DSGVTQTPKHLITATGQRVTLRCSPRSGDLSVYWYQQSLDQGLQFLIQYYNGEERAKGNILERFSAQQFPDLHSELNLSSLELGDSALYFCASSVAGINTGELFFGEGSRLTVL.

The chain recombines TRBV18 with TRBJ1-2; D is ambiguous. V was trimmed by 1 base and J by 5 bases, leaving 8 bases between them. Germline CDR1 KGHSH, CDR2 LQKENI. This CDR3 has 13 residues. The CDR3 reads CASSPQGGYGYTF. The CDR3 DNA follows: TGTGCCAGCTCACCACAGGGAGGATATGGCTACACCTTC.

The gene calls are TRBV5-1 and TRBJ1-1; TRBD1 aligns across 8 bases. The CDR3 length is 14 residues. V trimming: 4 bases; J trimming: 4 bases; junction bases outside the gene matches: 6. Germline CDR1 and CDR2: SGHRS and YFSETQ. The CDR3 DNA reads TGCGCCAGCAGCCCGGGACAGGTGAGCACTGAAGCTTTCTTT. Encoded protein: CASSPGQVSTEAFF.

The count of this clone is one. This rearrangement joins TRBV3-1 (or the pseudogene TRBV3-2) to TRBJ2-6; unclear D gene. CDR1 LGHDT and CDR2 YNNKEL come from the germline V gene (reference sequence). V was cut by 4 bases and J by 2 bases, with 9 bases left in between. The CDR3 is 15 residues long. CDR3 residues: CASSPAQPGANVLTF. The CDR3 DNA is TGTGCCAGCAGCCCGGCTCAACCTGGGGCCAACGTCCTGACTTTC.

The CDR3 spells CARSLQGNIWYEQYV. Written as DNA, the CDR3 is TGTGCCAGGTCTTTACAGGGGAATATTTGGTACGAGCAGTACGTC. V gene TRBV19 combines with J gene TRBJ2-7; 7 nucleotides agree with TRBD1. Germline V lookup: CDR1 LNHDA, CDR2 SQIVND (reference sequence). This CDR3 spans 15 amino acids. V trimming: 9 bases; J trimming: 4 bases; junction bases outside the gene matches: 15.

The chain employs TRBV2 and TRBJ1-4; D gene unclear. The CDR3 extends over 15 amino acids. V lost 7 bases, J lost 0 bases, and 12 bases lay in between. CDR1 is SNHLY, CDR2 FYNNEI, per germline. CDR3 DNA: TGTGCCAGCAAGGTCGGGTCTGCAACTAATGAAAAACTGTTTTTT. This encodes CASKVGSATNEKLFF.

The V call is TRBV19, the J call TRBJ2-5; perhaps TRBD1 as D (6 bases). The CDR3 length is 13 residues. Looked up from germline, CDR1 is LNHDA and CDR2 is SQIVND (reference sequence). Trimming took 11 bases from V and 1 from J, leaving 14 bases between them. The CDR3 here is CAGRVGAQETQYF. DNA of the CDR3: TGTGCCGGCAGGGTGGGGGCCCAAGAGACCCAGTACTTC.

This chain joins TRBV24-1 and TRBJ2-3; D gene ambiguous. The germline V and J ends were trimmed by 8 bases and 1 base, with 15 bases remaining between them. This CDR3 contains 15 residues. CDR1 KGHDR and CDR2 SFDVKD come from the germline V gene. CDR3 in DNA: TGTGCCACCATACTAATCGGTAGAGGCACAGATACGCAGTATTTT. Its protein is CATILIGRGTDTQYF.

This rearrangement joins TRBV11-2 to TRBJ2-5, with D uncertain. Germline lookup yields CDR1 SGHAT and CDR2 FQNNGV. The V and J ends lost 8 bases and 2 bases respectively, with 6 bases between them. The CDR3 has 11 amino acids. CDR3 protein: CASQRQETQYF. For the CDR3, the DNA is TGTGCCAGCCAGAGGCAAGAGACCCAGTACTTC.